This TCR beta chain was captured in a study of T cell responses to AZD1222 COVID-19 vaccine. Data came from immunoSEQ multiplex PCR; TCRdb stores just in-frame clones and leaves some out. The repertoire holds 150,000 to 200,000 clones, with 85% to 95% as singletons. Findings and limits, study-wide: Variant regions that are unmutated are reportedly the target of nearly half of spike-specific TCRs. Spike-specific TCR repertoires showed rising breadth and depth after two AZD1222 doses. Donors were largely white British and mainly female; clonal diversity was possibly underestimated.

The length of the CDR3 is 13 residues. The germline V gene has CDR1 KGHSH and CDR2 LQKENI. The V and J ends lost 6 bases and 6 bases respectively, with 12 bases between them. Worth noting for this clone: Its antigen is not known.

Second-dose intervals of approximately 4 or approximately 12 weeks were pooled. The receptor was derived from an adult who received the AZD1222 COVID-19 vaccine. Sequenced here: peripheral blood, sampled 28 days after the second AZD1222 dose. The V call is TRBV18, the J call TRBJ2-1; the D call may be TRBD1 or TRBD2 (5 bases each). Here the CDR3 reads CASSPGTVNEQFF. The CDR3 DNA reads TGTGCCAGCTCCCCCGGGACGGTCAATGAGCAGTTCTTC.